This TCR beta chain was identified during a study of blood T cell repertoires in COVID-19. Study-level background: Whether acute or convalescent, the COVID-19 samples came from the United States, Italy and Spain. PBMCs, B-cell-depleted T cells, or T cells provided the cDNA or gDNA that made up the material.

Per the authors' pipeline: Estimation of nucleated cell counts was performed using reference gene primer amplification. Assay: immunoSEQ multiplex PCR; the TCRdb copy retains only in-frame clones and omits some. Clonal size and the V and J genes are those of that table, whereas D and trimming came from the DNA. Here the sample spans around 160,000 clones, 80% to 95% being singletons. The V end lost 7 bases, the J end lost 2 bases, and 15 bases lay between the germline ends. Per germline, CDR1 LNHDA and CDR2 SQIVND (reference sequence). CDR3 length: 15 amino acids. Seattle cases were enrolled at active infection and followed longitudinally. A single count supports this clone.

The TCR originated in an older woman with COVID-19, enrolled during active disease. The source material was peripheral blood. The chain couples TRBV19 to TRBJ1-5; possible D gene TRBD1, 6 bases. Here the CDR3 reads CASNGGEVGNQPQHF. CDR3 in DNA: TGTGCCAGTAATGGGGGCGAGGTGGGCAATCAGCCCCAGCATTTT.